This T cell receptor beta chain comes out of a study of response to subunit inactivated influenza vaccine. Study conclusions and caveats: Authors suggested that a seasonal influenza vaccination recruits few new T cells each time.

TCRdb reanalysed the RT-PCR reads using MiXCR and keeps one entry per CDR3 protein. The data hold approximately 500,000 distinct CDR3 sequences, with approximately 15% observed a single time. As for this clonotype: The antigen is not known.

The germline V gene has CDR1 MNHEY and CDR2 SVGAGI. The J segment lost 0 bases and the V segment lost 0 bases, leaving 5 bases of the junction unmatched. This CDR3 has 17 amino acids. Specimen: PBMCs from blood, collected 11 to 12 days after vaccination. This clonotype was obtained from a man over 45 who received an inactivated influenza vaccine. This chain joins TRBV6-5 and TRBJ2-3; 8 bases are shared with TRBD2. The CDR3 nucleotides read TGTGCCAGCAGTTACTCGGCGGGAGGCGGGAGCACAGATACGCAGTATTTT. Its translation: CASSYSAGGGSTDTQYF.